Listed below are T cell receptor beta chains from one sample, sequenced in a study of identical twins. TCRdb reprocessed the 5' RACE reads via MiXCR and lists one record per CDR3 protein. This table holds 700,000 or so distinct CDR3 sequences, approximately 9% found once. These data were also reused for a study on yellow fever vaccine responses in identical twins.

Sequencing was carried out using PBMCs. These receptors were taken from a woman aged 18-35 years in good health. CDR3s include the opening cysteine and the closing phenylalanine or tryptophan. A D gene is named only where the DNA matches it firmly. Some rows have no size entry. The others give once, few or many, or a class for an expanded clone.

v_gene	abundance	d_gene	j_gene	CDR3nt	CDR3aa
TRBV28	few	.	TRBJ2-3	TGTGCCAGCACCTTTAGACTGGGGACAGATACGCAGTATTTT	CASTFRLGTDTQYF
TRBV6-5	.	TRBD1	TRBJ2-2	TGTGCCAGCAGTTGGACAGGCGGTCAGGTCACCGGGGAGCTGTTTTTT	CASSWTGGQVTGELFF
TRBV10-2	many	.	TRBJ2-5	TGCGCCAGCGGGGGGAACCAAGAGACCCAGTACTTC	CASGGNQETQYF
TRBV6-5	few	.	TRBJ2-1	TGTGCCAGCAGTTTCAGTCAGGGGGGGTCGAATGAGCAGTTCTTC	CASSFSQGGSNEQFF
TRBV4-2	.	TRBD2	TRBJ2-7	TGTGCCAGCAGCCCTCCTAAGACTAGCGGCTCCTACGAGCAGTACTTC	CASSPPKTSGSYEQYF
TRBV29-1	few	TRBD1	TRBJ2-3	TGCAGCGTCCCTCCGGGACAGCGAGGGGGTACGCAGTATTTT	CSVPPGQRGGTQYF
TRBV7-9	.	.	TRBJ1-2	TGTGCCAGCAGCTTAGCGAGGGGGGACCTACGGAGTCGGGGCTACACCTTC	CASSLARGDLRSRGYTF
TRBV5-1	few	.	TRBJ1-1	TGCGCCAGCAAGAAGGGGACGAACACTGAAGCTTTCTTT	CASKKGTNTEAFF
TRBV5-1	many	.	TRBJ2-1	TGCGCCAGCAGCTTGGTCAGGGCGCTCTACAATGAGCAGTTCTTC	CASSLVRALYNEQFF
TRBV12-3/TRBV12-4	few	TRBD1	TRBJ1-2	TGTGCCAGCAGTCCCAATCCGGGACAGGGGGCCGATGGCTACACCTTC	CASSPNPGQGADGYTF
TRBV12-3/TRBV12-4	many	TRBD2	TRBJ2-7	TGTGCCAGCAGTTTCGGGGGGTCAATCAACGAGCAGTACTTC	CASSFGGSINEQYF
TRBV9	.	.	TRBJ2-1	TGTGCCAGCAGCATCCCGACGACATTAGACAATGAGCAGTTCTTC	CASSIPTTLDNEQFF
TRBV12-3/TRBV12-4	.	.	TRBJ2-2	TGTGCCGGCAGTTCCCACAGGGACGCGAACACCGGGGAGCTGTTTTTT	CAGSSHRDANTGELFF
TRBV7-9	few	.	TRBJ2-7	TGTGCCAGCAGCCCGCCTACTAGGTTAGACGAGCAGTACTTC	CASSPPTRLDEQYF
TRBV5-1	.	.	TRBJ2-6	TGCGCCAGCAGCTTGGCAGGCCCTGGGGCCAACGTCCTGACTTTC	CASSLAGPGANVLTF
TRBV5-6	few	.	TRBJ2-7	TGTGCCAGCAGCGCAGTACGCGGACCGGTCTACGAGCAGTACTTC	CASSAVRGPVYEQYF
TRBV4-1	many	.	TRBJ2-1	TGCGCCAGCAGGGACTCTCTAGCAGACAATGAGCAGTTCTTC	CASRDSLADNEQFF
TRBV12-3/TRBV12-4	.	TRBD2	TRBJ2-5	TGTGCCATCAGTTCTAGGGGTAGGGGACTAGCGGGGAAAGAGACCCAGTACTTC	CAISSRGRGLAGKETQYF
TRBV29-1	few	.	TRBJ1-1	TGCAGCGTGCCAGGACAGACAAACACTGAAGCTTTCTTT	CSVPGQTNTEAFF
TRBV7-3	.	TRBD1	TRBJ2-5	TGTGCCAGCAGCCCCACGGGGACAGCTACCCAAGAGACCCAGTACTTC	CASSPTGTATQETQYF
TRBV12-3/TRBV12-4	once	.	TRBJ2-3	TGTGCCAGCACCCGTTTCATCGGGGGTGAAGATACGCAGTATTTT	CASTRFIGGEDTQYF
TRBV7-4	many	TRBD2	TRBJ2-2	TGTGCCAGCAGCAGCAATAGCGGGATCACCGGGGAGCTGTTTTTT	CASSSNSGITGELFF
TRBV6-2/TRBV6-3	.	TRBD2	TRBJ2-3	TGTGCCAGCGGTAGGGGTACTAGCGGCTCCACAGATACGCAGTATTTT	CASGRGTSGSTDTQYF
TRBV5-1	many	.	TRBJ1-2	TGCGCCAGCAGCTTAGACGGACGCTATGGCTACACCTTC	CASSLDGRYGYTF
TRBV6-5	few	TRBD2	TRBJ2-3	TGTGCCAGCAGTTTGACTAGCGTTGGGTATAGAGATACGCAGTATTTT	CASSLTSVGYRDTQYF
TRBV2	.	.	TRBJ2-3	TGTGCCAGCAGTGATATCGGGCGGGATGACGATACGCAGTATTTT	CASSDIGRDDDTQYF
TRBV10-3	.	.	TRBJ1-1	TGTGCCATCAGAACGGGGCAGACAAACACTGAAGCTTTCTTT	CAIRTGQTNTEAFF